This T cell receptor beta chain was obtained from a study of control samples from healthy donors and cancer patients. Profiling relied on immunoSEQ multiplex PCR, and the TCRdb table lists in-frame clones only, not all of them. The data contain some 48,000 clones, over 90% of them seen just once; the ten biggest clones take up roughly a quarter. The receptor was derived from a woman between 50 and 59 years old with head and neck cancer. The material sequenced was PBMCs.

The CDR3 coding sequence is TGTGCCAGCAGTCCTCTGGCGGGGGGTTTAGCCAAAAACATTCAGTACTTC. It codes for CASSPLAGGLAKNIQYF. This sequence joins TRBV28 and TRBJ2-4; 8 bases are a match to TRBD2. Germline trimming cut 5 bases from V and 0 bases from J; bases unmatched to any gene: 9. Germline-derived CDR1 and CDR2 are MDHEN and SYDVKM. The CDR3 length is 17 residues.